The 9 T cell receptor beta chains given below trace back to one sample, sequenced in a study of T cells in tumors and immune-related adverse events. The assay was immunoSEQ multiplex PCR, and TCRdb's table has in-frame clones only and misses some. The sample includes about 22,000 clones, over 80% seen only once; the top ten take around 1.3%. This material consisted of lymph node tissue, taken from a patient treated with anti-PD-1 therapy. The source is a female donor with metastatic renal cell carcinoma.

The gene calls are TRBV27 and TRBJ2-7, with D unclear. The V gene's germline CDR1 is MNHEY and CDR2 SMNVEV (reference sequence). The CDR3 length is 14 residues. Trimming left V 6 bases short and J 3 bases short, with 15 bases between. The CDR3 sequence: CASSPSTTDYEQYF. The CDR3, as DNA: TGTGCCAGCAGCCCCTCCACCACAGACTACGAGCAGTACTTC.

The V and J genes are TRBV7-9 and TRBJ1-2; D unresolved. V lost 5 bases and J lost 5, with 6 bases in between. The CDR3 totals 11 residues. CDR1 and CDR2 from the germline V gene are SEHNR and FQNEAQ (reference sequence). The CDR3 DNA follows: TGTGCCAGCAGCCGTACGTATGGCTACACCTTC. Translating gives CASSRTYGYTF.

The chain links TRBV11-3 to TRBJ1-6; D uncertain. V shed 1 base and J shed 6 bases, with 7 bases lying between them. Germline lookup yields CDR1 SGHNT and CDR2 YENEEA. The CDR3 consists of 14 residues. The CDR3 region is CASSLAGGNSPLHF. The CDR3 nucleotides read TGTGCCAGCAGCTTAGCGGGTGGTAATTCACCCCTCCACTTT.

The CDR3 DNA is TGCGCCAGCACCAACTTCGGTGGGACAGGGGGCTTCGATACGCAGTATTTT. It codes for CASTNFGGTGGFDTQYF. The chain is built from TRBV5-1 and TRBJ2-3; 12 bases match TRBD1. The CDR3 length is 17 residues. V lost 6 bases, J lost 6 bases, and 14 bases stayed unmatched. Germline V gene sequence: CDR1 SGHRS, CDR2 YFSETQ. The full variable domain, in which reference TRBV5-1 and TRBJ2-3 provide the parts outside the CDR3, is KAGVTQTPRYLIKTRGQQVTLSCSPISGHRSVSWYQQTPGQGLQFLFEYFSETQRNKGNFPGRFSGRQFSNSRSEMNVSTLELGDSALYLCASTNFGGTGGFDTQYFGPGTRLTVL.

This clone was recorded only once. The chain combines TRBV19 with TRBJ2-1; D remains unclear. The V end was cut by 9 bases, the J end by 0 bases, with 12 bases between. Germline V gene data show CDR1 as LNHDA and CDR2 as SQIVND (reference sequence). The CDR3 contains 14 residues. The chain's CDR3 is CASHKSDSYNEQFF. In nucleotides, the CDR3 is TGTGCCAGCCATAAAAGCGACTCCTACAATGAGCAGTTCTTC.

V gene TRBV5-5 combines with J gene TRBJ2-2; no clear D. This CDR3 spans 16 amino acids. V was pared by 4 bases and J by 3 bases, with 16 bases between. Germline assignment: CDR1 SGHKS and CDR2 YYEKEE (reference sequence). CDR3 bases: TGTGCCAGCAGCGACCCGTCAAGGTGGGACACCGGGGAGCTGTTTTTT. Its protein product is CASSDPSRWDTGELFF.

In its sample, this clone was seen once. The chain is built from TRBV27 and TRBJ2-5, with TRBD2 identical over 11 bases. V dropped 6 bases and J dropped 2; count of bases not matched to a gene: 5. This CDR3 comprises 15 residues. Per the germline V gene, CDR1 is MNHEY and CDR2 is SMNVEV (reference sequence). The CDR3 coding sequence is TGTGCCAGCAGCCGAACTAGCGGGAGACAAGAGACCCAGTACTTC. Its protein is CASSRTSGRQETQYF.

This sequence joins TRBV7-9 and TRBJ1-1, with D perhaps TRBD1 (5 bases). Germline loops: CDR1 SEHNR, CDR2 FQNEAQ (reference sequence). This CDR3 is 14 amino acids long. The V and J ends lost 3 bases and 4 bases respectively, with 12 bases between them. This chain's CDR3 is CASSFERRVTEAFF. DNA of the CDR3: TGTGCCAGCAGCTTTGAACGCAGGGTCACTGAAGCTTTCTTT.

This sequence joins TRBV18 and TRBJ2-7; D not certain. V was shortened by 3 bases and J by 7 bases, with 7 bases between the two germline ends. From germline, CDR1 is KGHSH and CDR2 LQKENI. This CDR3 is 11 amino acids long. The CDR3 DNA is TGTGCCAGCTCACCTTCGCGGGAGCAGTACTTC. This translates into CASSPSREQYF. Full variable domain (outside the CDR3, taken from reference TRBV18 and TRBJ2-7): NAGVMQNPRHLVRRRGQEARLRCSPMKGHSHVYWYRQLPEEGLKFMVYLQKENIIDESGMPKERFSAEFPKEGPSILRIQQVVRGDSAAYFCASSPSREQYFGPGTRLTVT.